Each of the 32 T cell receptor beta chains below was sequenced from the same sample in a study of CD8+CD57+ T cells in acquired aplastic anemia. Previously, flow cytometry had revealed CD8+CD57+ cell expansion in the patients chosen for sequencing. TCR beta VDJ and CDR3 profiling used genomic DNA as template. In TCRdb, the reads were re-called with MiXCR into one record per CDR3 protein. The table has 200,000 to 250,000 distinct CDR3 sequences, approximately 60% seen once. The sequenced material came from sorted CD4+, CD8+, or CD8+CD57+ T cells (not recorded which) from PBMCs. The receptors come from a human donor with aplastic anemia.

On this clonotype itself: Lacking the conserved final phenylalanine or tryptophan, this CDR3 likely reflects a read error. The chain links TRBV7-6 to TRBJ2-1, with 9 bases aligning to TRBD2. This CDR3 is built from 17 residues. The junction had 17 bases not matched to a gene; V was cut back by 5 bases and J by 9 bases. CDR1 is SGHVS and CDR2 is FNYEAQ in the germline V gene. Here the CDR3 DNA reads TGTGCCAGCAGCCCGGGGACTAGCAGGGGGGTAGTTGGTGAGCAGTTCCTC. This encodes CASSPGTSRGVVGEQFL.

In this sample, this clonotype turned up once. The genes are TRBV5-1 and TRBJ2-6, with TRBD2 identical over 10 bases. With V trimmed by 3 bases and J by 1 base, 4 bases remained unmatched. CDR1 is SGHRS, CDR2 YFSETQ, per germline. This CDR3 spans 17 amino acids. The CDR3, as DNA: TGCGCCAGCAGCTCGCTAGCGGGAGTGTCTGGGGCCAACGTCCTGACTTTC. Its translation: CASSSLAGVSGANVLTF. Full variable domain (rest looked up from reference TRBV5-1 and TRBJ2-6): KAGVTQTPRYLIKTRGQQVTLSCSPISGHRSVSWYQQTPGQGLQFLFEYFSETQRNKGNFPGRFSGRQFSNSRSEMNVSTLELGDSALYLCASSSLAGVSGANVLTFGAGSRLTVL.

The V call is TRBV29-1, the J call TRBJ2-7, with D possibly being TRBD1 (5 bases). The CDR3 runs to 15 residues. Trimming pared 4 bases from V and 0 bases from J, leaving 16 bases between. In germline, CDR1 is SQVTM, CDR2 ANQGSEA. The CDR3 nucleotides are TGCAGCGTTGGTAGGGGTGGGCTTCTCTCCTACGAGCAGTACTTC. It encodes CSVGRGGLLSYEQYF.

This clonotype was detected only a few times. This may arise from a read error, as a much more abundant clone is one base away. The rearrangement joins TRBV6-6 to TRBJ1-2; D unclear. The germline gives CDR1 MNHNY, CDR2 SVGAGI (reference sequence). CDR3 length: 13 amino acids. V lost 4 bases and J 3 bases, leaving 9 bases between the germline ends. The chain's CDR3 is CASSLVGHYGYTF. The CDR3 coding sequence is TGTGCCAGCAGTTTAGTGGGTCACTATGGCTACACCTTC.

For the CDR3, the DNA is TGCAGTGCTAGGGACGGGACTAGCGGGAGGAGCGAGCAGTACTTC. This sequence encodes CSARDGTSGRSEQYF. The chain has TRBV20-1 and TRBJ2-7, with 15 bases fitting TRBD2. The CDR3 is 15 amino acids. CDR1 is DFQATT, CDR2 SNEGSKA, per germline (reference sequence). With V trimmed by 3 bases and J by 6 bases, 6 bases remained unmatched.

The V gene is TRBV7-2, the J gene TRBJ2-1; no definite D call. V gave up 0 bases and J gave up 4 bases, with 13 bases separating them. The length of the CDR3 is 16 residues. Germline V gene data show CDR1 as SGHTA and CDR2 as FQGNSA. CDR3 nucleotide sequence: TGTGCCAGCAGCTTAGCGGGATACGGATTTTACAATGAGCAGTTCTTC. It is translated as CASSLAGYGFYNEQFF.

The V and J genes are TRBV19 and TRBJ1-4; 7 bases are shared with TRBD1. The CDR3 loop spans 15 amino acids. CDR1 LNHDA and CDR2 SQIVND come from the germline V gene (reference sequence). V lost 5 bases, J lost 3 bases, and 6 bases stayed unmatched. Here the CDR3 DNA reads TGTGCCAGTAGTCGTCGGACAGGCGCTAATGAAAAACTGTTTTTT. Amino acid sequence: CASSRRTGANEKLFF. The full variable domain, its missing parts supplied by reference TRBV19 and TRBJ1-4, is DGGITQSPKYLFRKEGQNVTLSCEQNLNHDAMYWYRQDPGQGLRLIYYSQIVNDFQKGDIAEGYSVSREKKESFPLTVTSAQKNPTAFYLCASSRRTGANEKLFFGSGTQLSVL.

This clonotype was observed at least ten times. This sequence joins TRBV7-3 and TRBJ2-7; D may be TRBD1 or TRBD2 (5 bases each). CDR1 is SGHTA, CDR2 FQGTGA, per germline. The CDR3 loop spans 15 amino acids. Trimming pared 4 bases from V and 6 bases from J, leaving 19 bases between. The CDR3 DNA reads as TGTGCCAGCAGCTCTGGTGGCACGGGGACCTCCGAGCAGTACTTC. Translating gives CASSSGGTGTSEQYF.

This clonotype was seen only a few times. The chain recombines TRBV7-6 with TRBJ1-1, with D hard to call. This CDR3 contains 15 residues. Trimming cost V 5 bases and J 5 bases, with 18 bases left between them. CDR1 is SGHVS, CDR2 FNYEAQ, per germline. The CDR3 sequence is CASSLQTGHGTEAFF. The CDR3 nucleotides read TGTGCCAGCAGCCTACAGACGGGCCACGGAACTGAAGCTTTCTTT.

This chain uses TRBV2 with TRBJ1-5, with a possible D match to TRBD1 (6 bases). The CDR3 consists of 15 residues. The germline V and J ends were trimmed by 6 bases and 7 bases, with 19 bases remaining between them. From germline, CDR1 is SNHLY and CDR2 FYNNEI. CDR3 residues: CASSAYREELQPQHF. CDR3 sequence (DNA): TGTGCCAGCAGCGCATACAGGGAAGAGCTCCAGCCCCAGCATTTT.

V gene TRBV7-9 combines with J gene TRBJ2-1; D call uncertain. Looked up from germline, CDR1 is SEHNR and CDR2 is FQNEAQ (reference sequence). The CDR3 is 13 residues long. The V end was cut by 5 bases, the J end by 6 bases, with 11 bases between. The CDR3 here is CASSRLTANEQFF. CDR3 nucleotide sequence: TGTGCCAGCAGCCGACTCACCGCCAATGAGCAGTTCTTC. Using reference TRBV7-9 and TRBJ2-1 for the parts outside the CDR3, the full variable domain is DTGVSQNPRHKITKRGQNVTFRCDPISEHNRLYWYRQTLGQGPEFLTYFQNEAQLEKSRLLSDRFSAERPKGSFSTLEIQRTEQGDSAMYLCASSRLTANEQFFGPGTRLTVL.

The V call is TRBV12-3 or TRBV12-4, the J call TRBJ2-2; 9 nucleotides align to TRBD1. V trimming: 4 bases; J trimming: 4 bases; junction bases outside the gene matches: 1. CDR3 size: 14 residues. The CDR3 region has the DNA TGTGCCAGCAGTTGGACAGGGGCCACCGGGGAGCTGTTTTTT. Translation: CASSWTGATGELFF.

This clonotype was seen a handful of times. This sequence joins TRBV9 and TRBJ2-3; 7 nucleotides line up with TRBD2. This CDR3 comprises 14 residues. Germline V gives CDR1 SGDLS, CDR2 YYNGEE. J lost 3 bases, V lost 8 bases, and 9 bases had no gene match. In nucleotides, the CDR3 is TGTGCCAGTGGGGGGGGAACGCCGACAGATACGCAGTATTTT. It is translated as CASGGGTPTDTQYF.

The chain carries TRBV12-3 or TRBV12-4 and TRBJ2-7; 8 positions match TRBD2. V lost 6 bases to trimming and J lost 3 bases; unmatched junction nucleotides: 13. This CDR3 contains 16 residues. The CDR3 is CASSPTGGASHYEQYF. CDR3 nucleotides: TGTGCCAGCAGCCCCACGGGGGGGGCCTCGCACTACGAGCAGTACTTC.

J is TRBJ1-4 and V is TRBV6-5, with D unresolved. Germline loops: CDR1 MNHEY, CDR2 SVGAGI. V was cut by 0 bases and J by 5 bases, with 10 bases left in between. The CDR3 is 15 amino acids. The CDR3 coding sequence is TGTGCCAGCAGTTACTCGACGGGCTTAAATGAAAAACTGTTTTTT. It is translated as CASSYSTGLNEKLFF.

This clonotype was observed at least ten times. J is TRBJ1-2 and V is TRBV6-2 or TRBV6-3; 7 positions match TRBD1. CDR1 MNHEY and CDR2 SVGEGT come from the germline V gene. V gave up 3 bases and J gave up 2 bases; unmatched junction bases: 9. The CDR3 sequence is 16 residues long. As DNA, the CDR3 is TGTGCCAGCAGTTATGTGGAGACAGGGACCAACTATGGCTACACCTTC. It is translated as CASSYVETGTNYGYTF.

The rearrangement joins TRBV9 to TRBJ1-1, with D maybe TRBD1 (6 bases). Trimming pared 4 bases from V and 1 base from J, leaving 14 bases between. Germline V gene lookup returns CDR1 SGDLS and CDR2 YYNGEE. This CDR3 has 15 residues. CDR3 in amino acids: CASSPMGAQNTEAFF. The CDR3 coding sequence is TGTGCCAGCAGCCCTATGGGGGCTCAGAACACTGAAGCTTTCTTT.

The rearrangement links TRBV7-9 to TRBJ1-1; a weak D match, TRBD1 (6 bases). Germline loops: CDR1 SEHNR, CDR2 FQNEAQ (reference sequence). The CDR3 has 13 residues. V dropped 5 bases and J dropped 5 bases, with 12 bases sitting between them. CDR3 sequence: CASSPQGRTEAFF. CDR3 DNA: TGTGCCAGCAGCCCACAGGGAAGGACTGAAGCTTTCTTT.

CDR3 DNA: TGTGCCAGTAGTACCGGGGACAGCCGCACAGATACGCAGTATTTT. Its protein product is CASSTGDSRTDTQYF. V usage is TRBV19 and J usage is TRBJ2-3; TRBD1 aligns across 7 bases. Germline V gene lookup returns CDR1 LNHDA and CDR2 SQIVND (reference sequence). The CDR3 has 15 amino acids. V was pared by 4 bases and J by 1 base, with 5 bases of the junction left unmatched. Supplemented by reference TRBV19 and TRBJ2-3, the full variable domain reads DGGITQSPKYLFRKEGQNVTLSCEQNLNHDAMYWYRQDPGQGLRLIYYSQIVNDFQKGDIAEGYSVSREKKESFPLTVTSAQKNPTAFYLCASSTGDSRTDTQYFGPGTRLTVL.

The chain couples TRBV20-1 to TRBJ2-3; D is possibly TRBD1 (6 bases). This CDR3 region has 14 residues. In germline, CDR1 is DFQATT, CDR2 SNEGSKA (reference sequence). Trimming stripped 6 bases from V and 0 bases from J, with 13 bases between. CDR3 loop: CSAEQGGSTDTQYF. The CDR3 DNA reads TGCAGTGCAGAACAGGGTGGGAGCACAGATACGCAGTATTTT.

In this sample, this clonotype turned up once. A junction boundary mismatches the germline segment, possibly from a read error. The chain recombines TRBV10-3 with TRBJ1-2; D is possibly TRBD1 (6 bases). Germline CDR1 ENHRY, CDR2 SYGVKD. The CDR3 has 14 residues. The CDR3 DNA reads TGTGCCAGCAGTGAACGGGACATATTAGGAGGCTACACCTTC. Its translation is CASSERDILGGYTF.

The chain carries TRBV7-2 and TRBJ2-1; no clear D gene. Germline lookup yields CDR1 SGHTA and CDR2 FQGNSA. V dropped 5 bases and J dropped 7 bases, with 9 bases sitting between them. The CDR3 spans 12 residues. DNA of the CDR3: TGTGCCAGCAGCATCATGGGGAATGAGCAGTTCTTC. Its protein is CASSIMGNEQFF.

This clonotype occurred a few times. The genes are TRBV29-1 and TRBJ2-7; 9 bases line up with TRBD2. V trimming: 4 bases; J trimming: 6 bases; junction bases outside the gene matches: 10. Germline-derived CDR1 and CDR2 are SQVTM and ANQGSEA. This CDR3 has 14 amino acids. In nucleotides, the CDR3 is TGCAGCGTTGGGTCTAGCGGGGAGTTGAGCGAGCAGTACTTC. Amino acid sequence: CSVGSSGELSEQYF.

J is TRBJ2-3 and V is TRBV7-9; TRBD1 aligns across 8 bases. Germline V gene sequence: CDR1 SEHNR, CDR2 FQNEAQ (reference sequence). The J segment lost 1 base and the V segment lost 5 bases, leaving 5 bases of the junction unmatched. CDR3 size: 15 residues. In DNA, the CDR3 is TGTGCCAGCAGCCCTGGACAGGGTGGCACAGATACGCAGTATTTT. Its protein product is CASSPGQGGTDTQYF.

This clonotype has a handful of counts. The rearrangement joins TRBV11-3 to TRBJ2-5; tentatively, D is TRBD2 (5 bases). The DNA end is more similar to TRBJ2-7, so the J call may be wrong. Germline CDR1 is SGHNT and CDR2 is YENEEA. The CDR3 runs to 13 residues. CDR3 region: CASSPRGSYEQYF. The CDR3 region has the DNA TGTGCCAGCAGTCCTCGGGGTTCCTACGAGCAGTACTTC.

This clonotype is a singleton in its sample. The chain combines TRBV6-1 with TRBJ1-4; the D gene is possibly TRBD1 (6 bases). CDR3 length: 17 amino acids. V lost 8 bases and J lost 3, with 22 bases in between. The germline V gene encodes CDR1 MNHNS and CDR2 SASEGT. CDR3 bases: TGTGCCAGCTGGGATGCCTCCCTGACAGGAGCTAATGAAAAACTGTTTTTT. Translated, it gives CASWDASLTGANEKLFF.

The CDR3 sequence: CASSEGTSGGRTDTQYF. The CDR3 region has the DNA TGCGCCAGCAGTGAGGGGACTAGCGGGGGCCGCACAGATACGCAGTATTTT. The rearrangement uses TRBV10-1 and TRBJ2-3, with 14 bases lining up with TRBD2. Germline V lookup: CDR1 WNHNN, CDR2 SYGVQD (reference sequence). The CDR3 has 17 residues. V shed 2 bases and J 1 base; nucleotides not matched to a gene: 2.

A note on this clonotype: Relative to the germline gene, one junction end is altered; a read error may explain this. The rearrangement links TRBV12-3 or TRBV12-4 to TRBJ1-1; TRBD1 aligns across 9 bases. This CDR3 is 14 amino acids long. CDR3 DNA sequence: TGTGCCAGCAGTCTGACAGGGGGTCGAACTGGAGCTTTCTTT. Its translation is CASSLTGGRTGAFF.

This clonotype showed up just a few times. The chain uses TRBV5-1 and TRBJ2-2; D uncertain. The germline V gene encodes CDR1 SGHRS and CDR2 YFSETQ. The CDR3 has 16 residues. V shed 0 bases and J shed 0 bases, with 9 bases lying between them. In DNA form, the CDR3 reads TGCGCCAGCAGCTTGGAAGCGTCCGCGAACACCGGGGAGCTGTTTTTT. Its translation is CASSLEASANTGELFF.

This rearrangement joins TRBV25-1 to TRBJ2-1, with 8 bases matching TRBD2. CDR1 and CDR2 (germline): MGHDK, SYGVNS. This CDR3 spans 19 amino acids. With V trimmed by 3 bases and J by 0 bases, 13 bases remained unmatched. Here the CDR3 reads CASSDATSSGRVSYNEQFF. CDR3 in DNA: TGTGCCAGCAGTGACGCCACCTCAAGCGGGAGAGTCTCCTACAATGAGCAGTTCTTC.

This clonotype was observed a single time. V is TRBV7-9 and J is TRBJ2-7, with D possibly matching TRBD1 (6 bases). The CDR3 spans 15 residues. Germline loops: CDR1 SEHNR, CDR2 FQNEAQ (reference sequence). The V end lost 5 bases, the J end lost 4 bases, and 18 bases lay between the germline ends. The CDR3 sequence is CASSPTGETIYEQYF. CDR3 coding DNA: TGTGCCAGCAGCCCGACAGGAGAAACAATATACGAGCAGTACTTC.

This clonotype was recorded many times. This chain uses TRBV7-8 with TRBJ2-1; 10 bases fit TRBD2. V lost 3 bases to trimming and J lost 0 bases; unmatched junction nucleotides: 2. CDR3 length: 16 amino acids. CDR1 is SGHVS and CDR2 is FQNEAQ in the germline V gene. In DNA, the CDR3 is TGTGCCAGCAGCTTCCTAGCGGGAGACTCCTACAATGAGCAGTTCTTC. It is translated as CASSFLAGDSYNEQFF.